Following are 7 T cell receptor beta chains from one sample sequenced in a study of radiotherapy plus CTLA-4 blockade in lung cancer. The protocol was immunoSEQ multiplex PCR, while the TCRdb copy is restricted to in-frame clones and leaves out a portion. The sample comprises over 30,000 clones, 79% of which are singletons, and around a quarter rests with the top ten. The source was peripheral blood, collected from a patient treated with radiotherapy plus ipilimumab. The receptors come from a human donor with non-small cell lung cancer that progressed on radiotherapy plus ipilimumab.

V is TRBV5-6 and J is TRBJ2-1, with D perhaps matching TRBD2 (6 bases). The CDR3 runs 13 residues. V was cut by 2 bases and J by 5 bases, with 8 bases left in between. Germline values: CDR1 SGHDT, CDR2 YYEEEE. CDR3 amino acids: CASSLGGDNEQFF. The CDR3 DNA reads TGTGCCAGCAGCTTAGGAGGGGACAATGAGCAGTTCTTC.

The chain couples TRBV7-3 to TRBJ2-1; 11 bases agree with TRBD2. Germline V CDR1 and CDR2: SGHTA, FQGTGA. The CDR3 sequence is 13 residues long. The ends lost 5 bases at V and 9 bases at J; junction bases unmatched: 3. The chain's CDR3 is CASSLGTSGEQFF. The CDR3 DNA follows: TGTGCCAGCAGCCTCGGGACTAGCGGTGAGCAGTTCTTC. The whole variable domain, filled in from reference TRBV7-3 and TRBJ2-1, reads GAGVSQTPSNKVTEKGKYVELRCDPISGHTALYWYRQSLGQGPEFLIYFQGTGAADDSGLPNDRFFAVRPEGSVSTLKIQRTERGDSAVYLCASSLGTSGEQFFGPGTRLTVL.

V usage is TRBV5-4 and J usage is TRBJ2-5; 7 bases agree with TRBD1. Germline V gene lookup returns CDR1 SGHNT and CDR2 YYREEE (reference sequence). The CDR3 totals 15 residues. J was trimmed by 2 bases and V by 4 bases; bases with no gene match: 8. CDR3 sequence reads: CASSGTGQQQETQYF. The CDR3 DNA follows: TGTGCCAGCAGCGGAACGGGACAGCAACAAGAGACCCAGTACTTC.

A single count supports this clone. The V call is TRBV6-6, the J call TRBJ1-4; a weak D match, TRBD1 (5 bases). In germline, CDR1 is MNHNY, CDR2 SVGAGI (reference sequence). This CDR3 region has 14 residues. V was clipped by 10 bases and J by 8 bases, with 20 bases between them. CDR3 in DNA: TGTGCCACCCGTCAAGGGGAGGTTGGGGAAAAACTGTTTTTT. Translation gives CATRQGEVGEKLFF.

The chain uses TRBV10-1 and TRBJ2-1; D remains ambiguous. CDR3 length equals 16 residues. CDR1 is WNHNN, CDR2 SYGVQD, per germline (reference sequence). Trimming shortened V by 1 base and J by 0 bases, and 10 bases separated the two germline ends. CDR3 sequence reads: CASSEYYFSSYNEQFF. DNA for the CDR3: TGCGCCAGCAGTGAGTACTACTTTAGCTCCTACAATGAGCAGTTCTTC.

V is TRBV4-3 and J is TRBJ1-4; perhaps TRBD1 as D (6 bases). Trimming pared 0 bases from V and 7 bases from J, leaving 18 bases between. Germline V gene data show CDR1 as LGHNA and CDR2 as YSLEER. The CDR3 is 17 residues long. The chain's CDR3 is CASSQDKAVRGREKLFF. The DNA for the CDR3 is TGCGCCAGCAGCCAAGATAAGGCAGTCAGGGGCCGTGAAAAACTGTTTTTT.

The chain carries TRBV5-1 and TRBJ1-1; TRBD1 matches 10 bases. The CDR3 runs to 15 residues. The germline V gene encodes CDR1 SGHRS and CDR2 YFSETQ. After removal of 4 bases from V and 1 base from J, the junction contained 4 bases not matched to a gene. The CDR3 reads CASSPRTGGNTEAFF. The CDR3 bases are TGCGCCAGCAGCCCCCGGACAGGGGGGAACACTGAAGCTTTCTTT.